This section outlines one T cell receptor (beta chain) sequence together with its context. The data were obtained in a study of CDR3 diversity in severe acne. The V end lost 5 bases, the J end lost 2 bases, and 11 bases lay between the germline ends. Germline V gene data show CDR1 as SGHTA and CDR2 as FQGNSA. The CDR3 has 14 amino acids. TCRdb re-called the PCR reads through MiXCR, storing one row per CDR3 protein. The profile shows more than 70,000 distinct CDR3 sequences, around 50% of them singletons. The chain carries TRBV7-2 and TRBJ2-3; D gene unclear. The sequenced material came from blood. The receptor's source is a male donor in good health, serving as a control. Written as DNA, the CDR3 is TGTGCCAGCAGCCCCACCCGCAACACAGATACGCAGTATTTT. Translation gives CASSPTRNTDTQYF.